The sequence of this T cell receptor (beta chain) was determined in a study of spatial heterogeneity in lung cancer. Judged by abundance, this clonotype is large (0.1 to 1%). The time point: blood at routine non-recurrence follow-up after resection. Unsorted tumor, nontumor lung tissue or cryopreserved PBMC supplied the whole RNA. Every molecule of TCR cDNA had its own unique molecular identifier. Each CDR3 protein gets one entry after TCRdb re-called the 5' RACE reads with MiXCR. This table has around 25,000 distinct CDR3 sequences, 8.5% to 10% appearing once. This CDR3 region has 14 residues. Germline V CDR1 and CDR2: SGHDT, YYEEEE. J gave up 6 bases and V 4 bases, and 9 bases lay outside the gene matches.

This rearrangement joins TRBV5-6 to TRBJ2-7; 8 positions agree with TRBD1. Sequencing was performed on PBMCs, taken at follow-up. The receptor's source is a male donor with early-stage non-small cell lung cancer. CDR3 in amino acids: CASSPVRDRLEQYF. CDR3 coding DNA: TGTGCCAGCAGCCCCGTCCGGGACAGGCTCGAGCAGTACTTC.